Listed below are T cell receptor beta chains from one sample, sequenced in a study of blood T cell repertoires in COVID-19. Profiled with immunoSEQ multiplex PCR; TCRdb holds only in-frame clones, not every one. This sample has approximately 270,000 clones, with approximately 88% found just once. The sequenced material came from peripheral blood. These receptors were collected from a woman aged 30 to 39 with COVID-19, enrolled during active disease. Both conserved end residues are part of each CDR3. The D gene is left open where the match is weak. Not every row has a clone size; where given, it reads once, few, many or a size class.

v_gene: TRBV10-3
abundance: once
d_gene: TRBD1
j_gene: TRBJ2-3
CDR3nt: TGTGCCATCAGCTCCGGGACAGGGGCTCTGACGGATACGCAGTATTTT
CDR3aa: CAISSGTGALTDTQYF

v_gene: TRBV5-1
abundance: -
d_gene: TRBD2
j_gene: TRBJ2-2
CDR3nt: TGCGCCAGCAGTCCGGGACTAGCGGGGAAGAACACCGGGGAGCTGTTTTTT
CDR3aa: CASSPGLAGKNTGELFF

v_gene: TRBV4-3
abundance: many
d_gene: -
j_gene: TRBJ2-1
CDR3nt: TGCGCCAGCAGCCAAGATCTCGGGGGGCCCTACAATGAGCAGTTCTTC
CDR3aa: CASSQDLGGPYNEQFF

v_gene: TRBV5-1
abundance: -
d_gene: -
j_gene: TRBJ2-2
CDR3nt: TGCGCCAGCAGCTTGGAGGGGGTAAATAGAGCCGGGGAGCTGTTTTTT
CDR3aa: CASSLEGVNRAGELFF

v_gene: TRBV6-5
abundance: -
d_gene: TRBD1
j_gene: TRBJ2-1
CDR3nt: TGTGCCAGCAGTTCGACCGGGACAGGGAACAATGAGCAGTTCTTC
CDR3aa: CASSSTGTGNNEQFF

v_gene: TRBV4-1
abundance: -
d_gene: -
j_gene: TRBJ1-1
CDR3nt: TGCGCCAGCAGCAATCGCCCCCGAGGGCCCCCTGAAGCTTTCTTT
CDR3aa: CASSNRPRGPPEAFF

v_gene: TRBV6-5
abundance: -
d_gene: -
j_gene: TRBJ2-7
CDR3nt: TGTGCCAGCAGTCCAAAATACGAGCAGTACTTC
CDR3aa: CASSPKYEQYF

v_gene: TRBV20-1
abundance: -
d_gene: -
j_gene: TRBJ1-1
CDR3nt: TGCAGTGCTTTCGGGTACACTGAAGCTTTCTTT
CDR3aa: CSAFGYTEAFF

v_gene: TRBV7-6
abundance: -
d_gene: TRBD2
j_gene: TRBJ2-2
CDR3nt: TGTGCCAGCAGCTTAGCGTTTCTAGCGGGGGAGAGGATCGGGGAGCTGTTTTTT
CDR3aa: CASSLAFLAGERIGELFF

v_gene: TRBV2
abundance: -
d_gene: TRBD1
j_gene: TRBJ1-5
CDR3nt: TGTGCCAGTCTCCAGGACAGGGATCAGCCCCAGCATTTT
CDR3aa: CASLQDRDQPQHF

v_gene: TRBV11-2
abundance: once
d_gene: TRBD1
j_gene: TRBJ2-5
CDR3nt: TGTGCCAGCAGCTTTTTTGGGACAGAAGAGACCCAGTACTTC
CDR3aa: CASSFFGTEETQYF

v_gene: TRBV10-3
abundance: -
d_gene: TRBD1
j_gene: TRBJ1-5
CDR3nt: TGTGCCATCAGATTGGGACAGGACGGTCAGCCCCAGCATTTT
CDR3aa: CAIRLGQDGQPQHF

v_gene: TRBV5-4
abundance: -
d_gene: -
j_gene: TRBJ2-7
CDR3nt: TGTGCCAGCAGCTTGGAATTATACGAGCAGTACTTC
CDR3aa: CASSLELYEQYF

v_gene: TRBV19
abundance: -
d_gene: TRBD1
j_gene: TRBJ1-3
CDR3nt: TGTGCCAGTAGAGAGACAGGGGGTATGGGAAACACCATATATTTT
CDR3aa: CASRETGGMGNTIYF

v_gene: TRBV27
abundance: -
d_gene: -
j_gene: TRBJ2-3
CDR3nt: TGTGCCAGCAGAACTCCCATGGGGAGTACGCAGTATTTT
CDR3aa: CASRTPMGSTQYF

v_gene: TRBV6-6
abundance: -
d_gene: TRBD2
j_gene: TRBJ2-2
CDR3nt: TGTGCCACCCGGGAGGGACGGACCGGGGAGCTGTTTTTT
CDR3aa: CATREGRTGELFF

v_gene: TRBV4-1
abundance: many
d_gene: -
j_gene: TRBJ1-2
CDR3nt: TGCGCCAGCAGCCAACCGGGCAGGGCGCCCAACTATGGCTACACCTTC
CDR3aa: CASSQPGRAPNYGYTF

v_gene: TRBV9
abundance: -
d_gene: TRBD2
j_gene: TRBJ2-3
CDR3nt: TGTGCCAGCAGCCATAGCGGGAGTGCAGATACGCAGTATTTT
CDR3aa: CASSHSGSADTQYF

v_gene: TRBV3-1/TRBV3-2
abundance: -
d_gene: -
j_gene: TRBJ1-3
CDR3nt: TGTGCCAGCAGCCGTACAGGGGGAAACACCATATATTTT
CDR3aa: CASSRTGGNTIYF

v_gene: TRBV4-2
abundance: -
d_gene: -
j_gene: TRBJ1-1
CDR3nt: TGTGCCAGCAGCCAAGATCCTAGGTCTCTGGCCACTGAAGCTTTCTTT
CDR3aa: CASSQDPRSLATEAFF

v_gene: TRBV18
abundance: -
d_gene: TRBD2
j_gene: TRBJ2-3
CDR3nt: TGTGCCAGCTCACCTCATGGGCTAGCGGGGGGGCCTAAGGATACGCAGTATTTT
CDR3aa: CASSPHGLAGGPKDTQYF

v_gene: TRBV10-3
abundance: -
d_gene: -
j_gene: TRBJ1-2
CDR3nt: TGTGCCATCAGTGAGTCGGCGAAGGGAGCCACTAACTATGGCTACACCTTC
CDR3aa: CAISESAKGATNYGYTF

v_gene: TRBV7-9
abundance: once
d_gene: TRBD1
j_gene: TRBJ1-2
CDR3nt: TGTGCCAGCAGCTTACACCGAAGACAGGGAACTAACTATGGCTACACCTTC
CDR3aa: CASSLHRRQGTNYGYTF

v_gene: TRBV18
abundance: -
d_gene: TRBD1
j_gene: TRBJ1-2
CDR3nt: TGTGCCAGCTCACCATCAGCAGGGGGCTATGGCTACACCTTC
CDR3aa: CASSPSAGGYGYTF

v_gene: TRBV21-1
abundance: -
d_gene: -
j_gene: TRBJ1-2
CDR3nt: TGTGCCAGCAGCAAAGACGCGACAGGGTCGACCTATGGCTACACCTTC
CDR3aa: CASSKDATGSTYGYTF